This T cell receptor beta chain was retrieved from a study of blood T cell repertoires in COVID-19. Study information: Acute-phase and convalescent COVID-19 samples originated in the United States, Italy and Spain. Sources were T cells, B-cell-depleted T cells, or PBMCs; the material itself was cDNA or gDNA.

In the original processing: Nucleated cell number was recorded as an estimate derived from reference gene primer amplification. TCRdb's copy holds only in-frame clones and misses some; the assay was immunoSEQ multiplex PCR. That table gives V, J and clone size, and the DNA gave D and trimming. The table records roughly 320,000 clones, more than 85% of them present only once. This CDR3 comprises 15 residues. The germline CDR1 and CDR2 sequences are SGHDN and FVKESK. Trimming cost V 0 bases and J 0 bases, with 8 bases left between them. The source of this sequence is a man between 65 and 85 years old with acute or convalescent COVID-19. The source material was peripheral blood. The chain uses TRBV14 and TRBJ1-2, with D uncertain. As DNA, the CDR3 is TGTGCCAGCAGCCAAGATGCGGGTTCTAACTATGGCTACACCTTC. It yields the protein CASSQDAGSNYGYTF.